One sample yielded the 13 T cell receptor beta chains listed below, sequenced in a study of T-cell reconstitution after alpha-beta-depleted transplantation in children. For TCRbeta, the library was prepared with unique molecular identifiers. From the PCR reads, TCRdb called clonotypes with MiXCR, one entry per CDR3 protein. The sample gives roughly 490,000 distinct CDR3 sequences, roughly 10% of which show up once; 11% to 15% is in the top ten. The material sequenced was PBMCs, mostly from graft donor cells, taken 180 days after TCRalphabeta/CD19-depleted stem cell transplant. All receptors derive from a female patient aged 2-10 years who had a stem cell transplant for aplastic anemia, so the T cells may come from the graft donor.

This clonotype was counted a few times. The rearrangement uses TRBV10-3 and TRBJ2-3; D is unclear. This CDR3 has 15 residues. Germline V CDR1 and CDR2: ENHRY, SYGVKD. V was clipped by 4 bases and J by 4 bases, with 15 bases between them. The CDR3: CAISVMGWLADTQYF. CDR3 in DNA: TGTGCCATCAGTGTAATGGGGTGGTTGGCAGATACGCAGTATTTT.

This chain links TRBV28 with TRBJ1-6; no clear D gene. Germline V gene lookup returns CDR1 MDHEN and CDR2 SYDVKM. V shed 5 bases and J shed 10 bases, with 9 bases lying between them. The length of the CDR3 is 12 residues. This chain's CDR3 is CASSAEGSPLHF. CDR3 in DNA: TGTGCCAGCAGTGCCGAGGGCTCACCCCTCCACTTT.

The table lists this clonotype with many counts. The chain combines TRBV27 with TRBJ2-3; a weak D match, TRBD2 (5 bases). This CDR3 region has 17 residues. V lost 5 bases to trimming and J lost 4 bases, with 22 bases between them. The germline gives CDR1 MNHEY, CDR2 SMNVEV (reference sequence). CDR3 residues: CASSSRRRPEGADTQYF. The CDR3 nucleotides read TGTGCCAGCAGTAGCCGGAGGCGGCCCGAGGGTGCAGATACGCAGTATTTT.

The rearrangement links TRBV7-2 to TRBJ1-2, with 7 bases lining up with TRBD1. In germline, CDR1 is SGHTA, CDR2 FQGNSA. This CDR3 spans 15 amino acids. The junction had 10 bases not matched to a gene; V was cut back by 5 bases and J by 4 bases. DNA of the CDR3: TGTGCCAGCAGCCCCTTAGTTGGGACAGCCTATGGCTACACCTTC. Amino acids: CASSPLVGTAYGYTF.

In its sample, this clonotype was seen many times. The chain couples TRBV11-2 to TRBJ1-3; 9 bases are a match to TRBD1. Trimming cost V 1 base and J 2 bases; bases outside gene matches: 3. The CDR3 runs to 16 residues. Germline V gene sequence: CDR1 SGHAT, CDR2 FQNNGV. The CDR3 DNA reads TGTGCCAGCAGCTTAGCCTGGACAGGGGCTGGAAACACCATATATTTT. Amino acids: CASSLAWTGAGNTIYF. The variable domain in full, with the rest retrieved from reference TRBV11-2 and TRBJ1-3, is EAGVAQSPRYKIIEKRQSVAFWCNPISGHATLYWYQQILGQGPKLLIQFQNNGVVDDSQLPKDRFSAERLKGVDSTLKIQPAKLEDSAVYLCASSLAWTGAGNTIYFGEGSWLTVV.

The genes are TRBV6-2 or TRBV6-3 and TRBJ1-5; D unclear. The germline CDR1 and CDR2 sequences are MNHEY and SVGEGT. CDR3 length: 14 residues. The V end was cut by 6 bases, the J end by 9 bases, with 18 bases between. CDR3 nucleotides: TGTGCCAGCAGCCGAGGGCAGGTATTATGGCCCCAGCATTTT. It codes for CASSRGQVLWPQHF.

This clonotype was detected ten times or more. This chain joins TRBV7-9 and TRBJ2-7, with 10 bases that match TRBD1. V dropped 3 bases and J dropped 3; count of bases not matched to a gene: 5. This CDR3 contains 15 residues. Per germline, CDR1 SEHNR and CDR2 FQNEAQ (reference sequence). The CDR3 sequence: CASSLTGQGYYEQYV. CDR3 bases: TGTGCCAGCAGCTTGACGGGACAGGGGTACTACGAGCAGTACGTC.

The V and J genes are TRBV10-3 and TRBJ1-5, with 11 bases fitting TRBD1. CDR1 is ENHRY and CDR2 is SYGVKD in the germline V gene. CDR3 size: 16 residues. V was pared by 11 bases and J by 5 bases, with 14 bases of the junction left unmatched. The CDR3 protein is CAAEGQGARGYQPQHF. CDR3 bases: TGTGCCGCAGAAGGACAGGGGGCGCGGGGGTATCAGCCCCAGCATTTT.

This clonotype has more than one count but fewer than ten. The chain is built from TRBV20-1 and TRBJ2-1, with 7 positions matching TRBD1. Losses at the gene ends were 3 bases for V and 0 bases for J; bases not matched to a gene: 2. This CDR3 has 14 amino acids. Germline V gene sequence: CDR1 DFQATT, CDR2 SNEGSKA (reference sequence). The CDR3 DNA follows: TGCAGTGCTAGTGGGACAGCCTCCTACAATGAGCAGTTCTTC. Amino acids: CSASGTASYNEQFF.

In this sample, this clonotype turned up once. Given a much more abundant clone one base away, this may be a read error. The chain combines TRBV4-3 with TRBJ2-7; D unresolved. Germline CDR1 is LGHNA and CDR2 is YSLEER. CDR3 size: 13 residues. The CDR3 spells CVSSQEWSLEQYF. The CDR3 coding sequence is TGCGTCAGCAGCCAAGAATGGTCCCTCGAGCAGTACTTC.

This clonotype turned up a few times. The chain recombines TRBV7-2 with TRBJ1-2; D unresolved. Trimming pared 3 bases from V and 3 bases from J, leaving 14 bases between. Germline V gene lookup returns CDR1 SGHTA and CDR2 FQGNSA. The CDR3 is 15 amino acids. The CDR3: CASSFSRRTHYGYTF. The CDR3 DNA follows: TGTGCCAGCAGCTTTTCTAGGCGTACCCACTATGGCTACACCTTC.

This clonotype showed up just a few times. V gene TRBV15 combines with J gene TRBJ1-5; 8 nucleotides match TRBD1. The length of the CDR3 is 14 residues. Germline V gives CDR1 LNHNV, CDR2 YYDKDF (reference sequence). V lost 3 bases, J lost 7 bases, and 5 bases stayed unmatched. DNA for the CDR3: TGTGCCACCAGCAGCGTGAGGACAGGGCAGCCCCAGCATTTT. Protein: CATSSVRTGQPQHF. Based on the CDR3 plus reference TRBV15 and TRBJ1-5, the full variable domain is DAMVIQNPRYQVTQFGKPVTLSCSQTLNHNVMYWYQQKSSQAPKLLFHYYDKDFNNEADTPDNFQSRRPNTSFCFLDIRSPGLGDTAMYLCATSSVRTGQPQHFGDGTRLSIL.

The chain has TRBV20-1 and TRBJ1-5; D might be TRBD1 (5 bases). Per germline, CDR1 DFQATT and CDR2 SNEGSKA (reference sequence). Trimming left V 3 bases short and J 9 bases short, with 18 bases between. This CDR3 has 14 amino acids. DNA of the CDR3: TGCAGTGCTAGGGCCCTAACGGCGGGGGGGCCCCAGCATTTT. As protein: CSARALTAGGPQHF.